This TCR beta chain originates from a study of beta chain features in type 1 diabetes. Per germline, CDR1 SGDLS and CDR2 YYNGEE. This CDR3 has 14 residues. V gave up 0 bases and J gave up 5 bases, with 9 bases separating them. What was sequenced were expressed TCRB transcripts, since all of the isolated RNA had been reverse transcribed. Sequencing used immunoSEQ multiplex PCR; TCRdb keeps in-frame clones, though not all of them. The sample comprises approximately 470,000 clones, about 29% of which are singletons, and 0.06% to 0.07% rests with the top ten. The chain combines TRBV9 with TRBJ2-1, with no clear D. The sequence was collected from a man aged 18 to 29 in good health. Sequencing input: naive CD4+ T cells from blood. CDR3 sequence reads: CASSVAPWDNEQFF. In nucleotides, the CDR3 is TGTGCCAGCAGCGTAGCACCCTGGGACAATGAGCAGTTCTTC.